Listed below are T cell receptor beta chains from one sample, sequenced in a study of molecular identifiers for immune sequencing clone quantification. TCRdb passed the PCR reads through MiXCR, listing each CDR3 protein once. The sample has 600,000 to 650,000 distinct CDR3 sequences; just under 20% are singletons. The specimen sequenced was naive CD8+ T cells from blood, with Jurkat cell RNA spiked in. The receptors originated from a human donor in good health. Some libraries in this study had Jurkat cell RNA spiked in. Each CDR3 is given with its conserved first and last residue. D genes are given only for firm matches. A row's size may be missing; if present it is once, few, many or a size class.

TRBJ2-1 | TRBV27 | TRBD2 | few | TGTGCCAGCAGTCCCGTAGCGGGCGACTCCTACAATGAGCAGTTCTTC | CASSPVAGDSYNEQFF
TRBJ2-7 | TRBV28 | TRBD1 | many | TGTGCCAGCAGTCTCACACGACAGGGCTACGAGCAGTACTTC | CASSLTRQGYEQYF
TRBJ1-1 | TRBV6-2/TRBV6-3 | TRBD1 | few | TGTGCCAGCGCATCAACCGGGACAGGGGGCACTGAAGCTTTCTTT | CASASTGTGGTEAFF
TRBJ2-1 | TRBV6-6 | - | few | TGTGCCAGCACGAAGGGCCAGAATGAGCAGTTCTTC | CASTKGQNEQFF
TRBJ2-3 | TRBV4-2 | TRBD2 | - | TGTGCCAGCAGCCAAAGACTAGCGCCCAGCACAGATACGCAGTATTTT | CASSQRLAPSTDTQYF
TRBJ2-3 | TRBV13 | - | many | TGTGCCAGCAGCCTTCAGACTAGCCCAGGGGCCAGTACGCAGTATTTT | CASSLQTSPGASTQYF
TRBJ2-7 | TRBV20-1 | - | many | TGCAGTGCTAGAGCTGAAGACAGCTCCTACGAGCAGTACTTC | CSARAEDSSYEQYF
TRBJ2-7 | TRBV7-3 | - | many | TGTGCCAGCGCCCCCAGCGGAAACTATTACGAGCAGTACTTC | CASAPSGNYYEQYF
TRBJ2-7 | TRBV6-5 | - | many | TGTGCCAGCAGTTATCAGGTCTTAGGGTGGGAGCAGTACTTC | CASSYQVLGWEQYF
TRBJ2-2 | TRBV5-8 | TRBD1 | many | TGTGCCAGCAGCTTGAGGGAACGGACAGGGAACACCGGGGAGCTGTTTTTT | CASSLRERTGNTGELFF
TRBJ2-1 | TRBV4-3 | - | - | TGCGCCAGCAGCCAAGAGACGGGAGTTCGGTACAATGAGCAGTTCTTC | CASSQETGVRYNEQFF
TRBJ1-4 | TRBV7-9 | - | - | TGTGCCAGCAGCGCGGGACGACCCAAGGGTGAAAAACTGTTTTTT | CASSAGRPKGEKLFF
TRBJ2-7 | TRBV5-3 | TRBD2 | few | TGTGCCAGCAGCTTGACGTCTAGCGGGGCCTACGAGCAGTACTTC | CASSLTSSGAYEQYF
TRBJ2-2 | TRBV3-1 | TRBD2 | - | TGTGCCAGCAGCCAAGATGGGACTAGCGGGAGGGGTAGCACCGGGGAGCTGTTTTTT | CASSQDGTSGRGSTGELFF
TRBJ2-1 | TRBV14 | - | - | TGTGCCAGCAGCCAAGCTTCTGGACGGACCCCTTCATTATGGAATGAGCAGTTCTTC | CASSQASGRTPSLWNEQFF
TRBJ2-5 | TRBV6-2/TRBV6-3 | TRBD1 | many | TGTGCCAGCAGCCCCGGGACAGAAGAGACCCAGTACTTC | CASSPGTEETQYF
TRBJ2-7 | TRBV27 | TRBD2 | - | TGTGCCGGCAGTTTCGGGAGCGGGGGAAGCTACGAGCAGTACTTC | CAGSFGSGGSYEQYF
TRBJ2-5 | TRBV12-3/TRBV12-4 | TRBD1 | few | TGTGCCAGCAGTTCAAAGGGGACAGGCGAGACCCAGTACTTC | CASSSKGTGETQYF
TRBJ2-3 | TRBV9 | - | - | TGTGCCAGCAGCAACCCGCGGGACAGTAGCACAGATACGCAGTATTTT | CASSNPRDSSTDTQYF
TRBJ2-2 | TRBV9 | TRBD2 | many | TGTGCCAGCAGCTTTAGCGGGGACACCGGGGAGCTGTTTTTT | CASSFSGDTGELFF
TRBJ1-1 | TRBV20-1 | - | many | TGCAGTGCTAACCGGGCCCTCTATGAAGCTTTCTTT | CSANRALYEAFF
TRBJ2-3 | TRBV27 | - | many | TGTGCCAGCAGTTTAGGGGGGCTTACATTAGATACGCAGTATTTT | CASSLGGLTLDTQYF
TRBJ1-2 | TRBV25-1 | TRBD1 | few | TGTGCCAGCAGTGCGACAGGGGCAGTCGGCTATGGCTACACCTTC | CASSATGAVGYGYTF
TRBJ1-2 | TRBV12-3/TRBV12-4 | TRBD1 | many | TGTGCCAGCAGTGGGACAGATCGTGGCTACACCTTC | CASSGTDRGYTF
TRBJ2-3 | TRBV27 | - | - | TGTGCCAGCAGTTTAGGCCGGACCTGGGGTAGCTCAGATACGCAGTATTTT | CASSLGRTWGSSDTQYF
TRBJ2-7 | TRBV27 | - | many | TGTGCCCCTACGGCAGAGCCAGCAGTCTCCCTGAGGGAGAGTCTTGGCTACGAGCAGTACTTC | CAPTAEPAVSLRESLGYEQYF
TRBJ2-7 | TRBV10-3 | - | - | TGTGCCATCAGTGATAGTCTCTCCTACGAGCAGTACTTC | CAISDSLSYEQYF
TRBJ2-2 | TRBV27 | - | many | TGTGCCAGCAGTCTAAATTTGGCGCACGCGAACACCGGGGAGCTGTTTTTT | CASSLNLAHANTGELFF
TRBJ2-5 | TRBV28 | - | many | TGTGCCAGCAGTTTAGTACAGTACCAAGAGACCCAGTACTTC | CASSLVQYQETQYF
TRBJ1-1 | TRBV6-5 | - | - | TGTGCCAGCAGTTACGGTCTGGCGTCGTCCTGGGGCACGAACACTGAAGCTTTCTTT | CASSYGLASSWGTNTEAFF
TRBJ2-1 | TRBV7-9 | TRBD2 | - | TGTGCCAGCAGCTCCGCACCAGGGGGTTTTAGAGCGGGGGGCCTCTCCTACAATGAGCAGTTCTTC | CASSSAPGGFRAGGLSYNEQFF
TRBJ2-6 | TRBV12-3/TRBV12-4 | TRBD1 | many | TGTGCCAGCAGCGCGACAGGGTCTGGGGCCAACGTCCTGACTTTC | CASSATGSGANVLTF
TRBJ2-3 | TRBV9 | TRBD2 | - | TGTGCCAGCAGCGAGGGACTAGCGGGCACTACCACAGATACGCAGTATTTT | CASSEGLAGTTTDTQYF
TRBJ2-7 | TRBV6-5 | TRBD2 | few | TGTGCCAGCAGGCCGCTCAGCGGGAGGGCTTCCTACGAGCAGTACTTC | CASRPLSGRASYEQYF
TRBJ2-3 | TRBV27 | - | many | TGTGCCAGCAGTTTATGGGGGACCCGCACAGATACGCAGTATTTT | CASSLWGTRTDTQYF
TRBJ2-2 | TRBV12-3/TRBV12-4 | TRBD2 | many | TGTGCCAGCAGTCCCCAACTAGCGGGGGGCACCGGGGAGCTGTTTTTT | CASSPQLAGGTGELFF
TRBJ2-1 | TRBV6-5 | - | many | TGTGCCAGCAGTTACTCGAACTGGAATGAGCAGTTCTTC | CASSYSNWNEQFF
TRBJ2-7 | TRBV19 | - | - | TGTGCCAGTAGTATAGGACTGTTCTACGAGCAGTACTTC | CASSIGLFYEQYF
TRBJ1-6 | TRBV30 | - | few | TGTGCCTGGACCTATGACCCGGGTCCCAATTCACCCCTCCACTTT | CAWTYDPGPNSPLHF
TRBJ1-3 | TRBV19 | TRBD1 | few | TGTGCCAGTATCCAGGCGACAGGGGGAATTGGAAACACCATATATTTT | CASIQATGGIGNTIYF
TRBJ2-5 | TRBV4-3 | - | many | TGCGCCAGCAGCCCTGGGGCAGGGTTGAAAGAGACCCAGTACTTC | CASSPGAGLKETQYF
TRBJ2-1 | TRBV20-1 | TRBD2 | - | TGCAGTGCCTCAGGGCCGAAAGCGGGGGGGTTTGAGCAGTTCTTC | CSASGPKAGGFEQFF
TRBJ2-5 | TRBV5-1 | - | many | TGCGCCAGCAGCTTGGGACTCCAGGGTGTCGGGGAGACCCAGTACTTC | CASSLGLQGVGETQYF
TRBJ2-1 | TRBV19 | TRBD2 | many | TGTGCCACCCAGGGGCTAGCGGGACCCAATGAGCAGTTCTTC | CATQGLAGPNEQFF
TRBJ1-5 | TRBV12-3/TRBV12-4 | TRBD1 | few | TGTGCCAGCAGCCAACAGGGGGAGAGTCAGCCCCAGCATTTT | CASSQQGESQPQHF
TRBJ2-2 | TRBV24-1 | TRBD1 | - | TGTGCCACCAGTGACCCGGACAGGGGTTCTACCGGGGAGCTGTTTTTT | CATSDPDRGSTGELFF
TRBJ2-3 | TRBV6-1 | TRBD2 | many | TGTGCCAGCAGTTTACTGACTAGCAGCACAGATACGCAGTATTTT | CASSLLTSSTDTQYF
TRBJ1-3 | TRBV20-1 | - | many | TGCAGTGCTAGGGGATGGGGAAACTCTGGAAACACCATATATTTT | CSARGWGNSGNTIYF
TRBJ2-3 | TRBV12-3/TRBV12-4 | - | many | TGTGCCAGCAGTCCGGAGGGGGGGGGGTCAGATACGCAGTATTTT | CASSPEGGGSDTQYF
TRBJ2-6 | TRBV9 | TRBD1 | - | TGTGCCAGCTGCCAGACAGGGGCTGGGGCCAACGTCCTGACTTTC | CASCQTGAGANVLTF
TRBJ1-4 | TRBV5-6 | - | many | TGTGCCAGCAGCCTCAACTTGGATGAAAAACTGTTTTTT | CASSLNLDEKLFF
TRBJ1-1 | TRBV7-2 | - | many | TGTGCCAGCAGCTTAGAAGGGGTGGGGTGGTCCGCTGAAGCTTTCTTT | CASSLEGVGWSAEAFF
TRBJ2-7 | TRBV5-1 | - | few | TGCGCCAGCAGCCGGGGGGTGGCAGGGGGCCCGTCTCGCAACGAGCAGTACTTC | CASSRGVAGGPSRNEQYF
TRBJ1-2 | TRBV4-3 | - | many | TGCGCCAGCAGCCCCGCCCAGGTTTCTAACTATGGCTACACCTTC | CASSPAQVSNYGYTF
TRBJ1-5 | TRBV11-2 | - | many | TGTGCCAGCAGTCTTGGACACAATCAGCCCCAGCATTTT | CASSLGHNQPQHF
TRBJ2-3 | TRBV4-2 | - | many | TGTGCCAGCAGCCAAGATGACCCAGATACGCAGTATTTT | CASSQDDPDTQYF
TRBJ1-1 | TRBV27 | - | many | TGTGCCAGCAGGCATTGGGAGATGGTGGGTGAAGCTTTCTTT | CASRHWEMVGEAFF
TRBJ2-4 | TRBV28 | - | - | TGTGCCAGCAGCAGGAGGATTGACATTCAGTACTTC | CASSRRIDIQYF
TRBJ2-7 | TRBV7-9 | - | - | TGTGCCAGCAGCTTAGTTGACGAGGGGGCCTACGAGCAGTACTTC | CASSLVDEGAYEQYF